This T cell receptor (beta chain) was obtained from a study of T-cell reconstitution after alpha-beta-depleted transplantation in children. Preparation of the TCRbeta library was carried out with unique molecular identifiers. TCRdb itself ran the PCR reads through MiXCR, one entry per CDR3 protein. The sample holds a few hundred thousand distinct CDR3 sequences; 43% are singletons and the top ten take 25% to 30%. The CDR3 runs to 15 residues. The germline gives CDR1 MNHNS, CDR2 SASEGT. V was trimmed by 6 bases and J by 0 bases, leaving 12 bases between them. A remark on this clonotype: The antigen is not known.

Study results and caveats: T-cell counts and diversity were attributed mostly to newly produced T cells one year after transplant. High day-60 TCRbeta diversity in some patients came from surviving recipient T cells and thymic progenitors. Expanded graft clones numbering several hundred reportedly gave rise to alpha-beta T cells about two months after transplant.

This material consisted of PBMCs, taken before TCRalphabeta/CD19-depleted stem cell transplant. The rearrangement joins TRBV6-1 to TRBJ1-5; D may be TRBD1 (6 bases). This clonotype originated in a girl between 2 and 10 years old with aplastic anemia, due to receive a stem cell transplant. The CDR3 sequence is CASSSGQYSNQPQHF. Here the CDR3 DNA reads TGTGCCAGCAGCTCCGGACAGTATAGCAATCAGCCCCAGCATTTT.